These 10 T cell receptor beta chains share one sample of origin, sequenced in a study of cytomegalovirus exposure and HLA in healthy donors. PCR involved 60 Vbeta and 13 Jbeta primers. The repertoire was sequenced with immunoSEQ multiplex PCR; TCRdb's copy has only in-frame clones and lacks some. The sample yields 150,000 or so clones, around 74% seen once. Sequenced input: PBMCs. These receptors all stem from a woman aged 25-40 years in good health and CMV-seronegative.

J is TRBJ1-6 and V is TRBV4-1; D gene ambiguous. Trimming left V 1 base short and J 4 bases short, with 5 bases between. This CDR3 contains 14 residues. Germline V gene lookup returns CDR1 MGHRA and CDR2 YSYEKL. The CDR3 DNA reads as TGCGCCAGCAGCCAAGCGCAGTATAATTCACCCCTCCACTTT. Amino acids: CASSQAQYNSPLHF.

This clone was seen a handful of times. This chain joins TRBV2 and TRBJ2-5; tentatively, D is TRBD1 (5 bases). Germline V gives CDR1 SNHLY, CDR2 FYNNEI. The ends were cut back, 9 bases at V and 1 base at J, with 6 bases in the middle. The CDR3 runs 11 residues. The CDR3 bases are TGTGCCAGGGGGCGCCAAGAGACCCAGTACTTC. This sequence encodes CARGRQETQYF.

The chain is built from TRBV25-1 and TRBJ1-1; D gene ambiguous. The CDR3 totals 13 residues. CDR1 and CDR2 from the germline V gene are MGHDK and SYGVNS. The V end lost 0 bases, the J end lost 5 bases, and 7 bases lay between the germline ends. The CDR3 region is CASSEYRVTEAFF. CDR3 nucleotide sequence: TGTGCCAGCAGTGAATACCGGGTAACTGAAGCTTTCTTT.

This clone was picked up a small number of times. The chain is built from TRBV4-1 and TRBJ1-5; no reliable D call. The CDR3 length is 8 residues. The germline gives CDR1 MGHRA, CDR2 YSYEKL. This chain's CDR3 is CARQPQHF. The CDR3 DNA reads TGCGCGAGGCAGCCCCAGCATTTT.

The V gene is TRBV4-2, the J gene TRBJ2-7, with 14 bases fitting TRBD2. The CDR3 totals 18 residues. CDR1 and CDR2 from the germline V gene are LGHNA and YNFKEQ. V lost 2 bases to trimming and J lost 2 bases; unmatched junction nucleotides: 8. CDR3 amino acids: CASSQSGLAGGPTYEQYF. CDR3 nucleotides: TGTGCCAGCAGCCAAAGTGGACTAGCGGGGGGACCTACCTACGAGCAGTACTTC.

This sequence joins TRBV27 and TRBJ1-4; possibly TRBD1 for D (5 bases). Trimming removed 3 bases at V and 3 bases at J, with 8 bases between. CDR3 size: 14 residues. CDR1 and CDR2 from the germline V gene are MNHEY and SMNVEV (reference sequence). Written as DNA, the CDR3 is TGTGCCAGCAGTTTTCGGGGGGCTAATGAAAAACTGTTTTTT. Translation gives CASSFRGANEKLFF.

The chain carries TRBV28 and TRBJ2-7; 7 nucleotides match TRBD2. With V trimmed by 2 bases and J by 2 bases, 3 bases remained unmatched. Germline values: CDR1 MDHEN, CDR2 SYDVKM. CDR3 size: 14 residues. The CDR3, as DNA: TGTGCCAGCAGTTTAAGAGCGGGAACCTACGAGCAGTACTTC. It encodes CASSLRAGTYEQYF.

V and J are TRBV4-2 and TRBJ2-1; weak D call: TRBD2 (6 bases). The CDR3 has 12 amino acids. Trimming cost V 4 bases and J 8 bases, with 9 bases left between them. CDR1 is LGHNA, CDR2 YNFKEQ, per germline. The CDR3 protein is CASSRPGDEQFF. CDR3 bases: TGTGCCAGCAGCCGCCCGGGGGATGAGCAGTTCTTC.

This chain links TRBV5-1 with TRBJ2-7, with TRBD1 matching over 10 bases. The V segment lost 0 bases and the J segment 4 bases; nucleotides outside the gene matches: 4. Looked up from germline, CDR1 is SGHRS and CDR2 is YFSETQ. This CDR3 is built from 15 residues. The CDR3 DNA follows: TGCGCCAGCAGCTTGGGGGGGACAGGGGAATACGAGCAGTACTTC. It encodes CASSLGGTGEYEQYF.

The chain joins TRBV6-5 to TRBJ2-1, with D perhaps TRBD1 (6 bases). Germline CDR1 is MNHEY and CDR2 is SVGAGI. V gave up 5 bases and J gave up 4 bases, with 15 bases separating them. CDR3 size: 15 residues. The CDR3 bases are TGTGCCAGCAGTCAACGAGGGGGAGTATACAATGAGCAGTTCTTC. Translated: CASSQRGGVYNEQFF.